This T cell receptor (beta chain) appears in the sequencing data of a study of T cells in localized non-small cell lung cancer. Study-wide findings and caveats: Appearing in adjacent lung were a median approximately 60 of the top 100 tumor clones. Among the tissues sampled, uninvolved adjacent lung had the highest T cell clonality, above tumor.

The CDR3 is 14 amino acids. Germline lookup yields CDR1 GTSNPN and CDR2 SVGIG (reference sequence). V was trimmed by 0 bases and J by 1 base, leaving 9 bases between them. Produced via immunoSEQ multiplex PCR; TCRdb's table is partial and in-frame only. The sample holds around 91,000 clones; roughly 89% are singletons and the top ten take over 12%. Turning to this clone: Antigen specificity is unknown.

The sequencing here drew on peripheral blood, taken before any cancer treatment. The TCR sequence derives from a man aged 40 to 70 with stage I squamous cell lung carcinoma. The genes are TRBV30 and TRBJ1-1, with a weak D call TRBD1 (5 bases). The chain's CDR3 is CAWSVRQRNTEAFF. CDR3 sequence (DNA): TGTGCCTGGAGTGTACGACAGAGGAACACTGAAGCTTTCTTT.